This T cell receptor beta chain was profiled in a study of shared clonotypes between healthy human individuals. As defined, naive CD8 cells were CD45RO-negative and positively selected for CCR7, with terminally differentiated effector memory CD45RA+ cells excluded. With regard to this clone: Its matching antigen is unknown.

For every subset, genomic DNA was evenly distributed across several immunoSEQ plates. On sorted subsets, replicate PCRs used about 0.2 ug DNA, or 25,000 to 35,000 T cell genomes. In the study's own analysis: Filtering differed, since immunoSEQ gave only junction sequences and no quality scores. Here immunoSEQ multiplex PCR was the method, and the copy in TCRdb shows in-frame clones only, minus some. V and J calls and clone size are copied from that table; D and trimming were computed from the DNA. This repertoire shows around 2.1 million clones, about 92% found once; its top ten account for more than 1.5%. The V end lost 1 base, the J end lost 8 bases, and 13 bases lay between the germline ends. This CDR3 region has 15 residues. Germline loops: CDR1 SGHRS, CDR2 YFSETQ. Regarding the study as a whole: An expected dependence of interdonor clonotype sharing on sequencing depth was noted.

The chain joins TRBV5-1 to TRBJ1-6; D gene ambiguous. The sequence came from a man younger than 30 in good health. Some clones in this sample may be carry-over from other donors' samples. Sequenced input: naive CD8+ T cells from PBMCs. The CDR3 sequence: CASSLHPDGDSPLHF. CDR3 DNA: TGCGCCAGCAGCTTGCATCCGGACGGGGATTCACCCCTCCACTTT.